What follows are 32 T cell receptor beta chains derived from one specimen sequenced in a study of cytomegalovirus exposure and HLA in healthy donors. The PCR employed 60 Vbeta primers together with 13 Jbeta primers. The repertoire was sequenced with immunoSEQ multiplex PCR; TCRdb's copy has only in-frame clones and lacks some. The sample lists 200,000 to 250,000 clones; 70% to 85% were seen once. What was sequenced was PBMCs. The receptors come from a woman aged 40 to 50 in good health and CMV-seronegative.

The rearrangement uses TRBV28 and TRBJ1-5; the D is unclear. The CDR3 runs to 16 residues. Trimming cost V 2 bases and J 6 bases, with 17 bases left between them. Germline CDR1 is MDHEN and CDR2 is SYDVKM. Here the CDR3 reads CASSLPHAGAGQPQHF. The CDR3 nucleotides are TGTGCCAGCAGTTTACCCCATGCAGGTGCCGGTCAGCCCCAGCATTTT.

The CDR3, as DNA: TGTGCCAGCTCACCAGACAGGTCTATTATCGGCTACACCTTC. The encoded protein is CASSPDRSIIGYTF. The chain recombines TRBV18 with TRBJ1-2; D is perhaps TRBD1 (6 bases). V gave up 2 bases and J gave up 8 bases, with 15 bases separating them. CDR3 length equals 14 residues. CDR1 and CDR2 from the germline V gene are KGHSH and LQKENI.

This CDR3 reads CASSEPLNRGRRNEQFF. The CDR3 DNA reads TGTGCCAGCAGTGAACCCTTAAACAGGGGTCGTAGGAATGAGCAGTTCTTC. This sequence joins TRBV6-1 and TRBJ2-1, with 7 bases fitting TRBD1. CDR1 and CDR2 from the germline V gene are MNHNS and SASEGT. This CDR3 has 17 amino acids. J was trimmed by 7 bases and V by 2 bases; bases with no gene match: 14.

V and J are TRBV19 and TRBJ1-1, with D possibly TRBD1 on 6 matching bases. Trimming stripped 9 bases from V and 0 bases from J, with 14 bases between. Germline CDR1 and CDR2: LNHDA and SQIVND (reference sequence). The CDR3 length is 14 residues. CDR3 sequence reads: CASNDRSVNTEAFF. The CDR3 region has the DNA TGTGCCAGCAATGACAGGTCGGTGAACACTGAAGCTTTCTTT.

The V call is TRBV30, the J call TRBJ1-5, with 9 bases aligning to TRBD1. In germline, CDR1 is GTSNPN, CDR2 SVGIG (reference sequence). CDR3 length equals 15 residues. Trimming removed 5 bases from V and 2 bases from J; junction bases left unmatched: 7. Here the CDR3 DNA reads TGTGCCTGGGATACAGGGGGCATGGGCAATCAGCCCCAGCATTTT. Its translation: CAWDTGGMGNQPQHF.

The gene calls are TRBV5-3 and TRBJ1-1; a possible D gene is TRBD1 (5 bases). TRBV5-3 is known as an ORF, though its function is uncertain. There are 17 residues in the CDR3. The germline V and J ends were trimmed by 1 base and 5 bases, with 21 bases remaining between them. In DNA, the CDR3 is TGTGCCAGAAGCTTGTTTCGGACATCCGGCGCGAGGACTGAAGCTTTCTTT. Amino acids: CARSLFRTSGARTEAFF.

This clone was counted once. The V call is TRBV28, the J call TRBJ1-1; weak D call: TRBD1 (5 bases). Germline loops: CDR1 MDHEN, CDR2 SYDVKM. V was clipped by 3 bases and J by 3 bases, with 11 bases between them. There are 14 residues in the CDR3. CDR3 region: CASSLRGGYTEAFF. The CDR3 nucleotides read TGTGCCAGCAGTTTGCGTGGGGGGTACACTGAAGCTTTCTTT.

CDR3 DNA: TGTGCCAGCAGCGTAACTAATAGCAATGAGCAGTTCTTC. Its translation: CASSVTNSNEQFF. V is TRBV9 and J is TRBJ2-1, with D uncertain. Germline V lookup: CDR1 SGDLS, CDR2 YYNGEE. The CDR3 length is 13 residues. Trimming stripped 1 base from V and 6 bases from J, with 8 bases between.

The rearrangement joins TRBV15 to TRBJ1-6; D possibly corresponds to TRBD1 (5 bases). From germline, CDR1 is LNHNV and CDR2 YYDKDF (reference sequence). The CDR3 extends over 16 amino acids. The V end was cut by 4 bases, the J end by 5 bases, with 15 bases between. The CDR3 sequence is CATSKDTGYNNSPLHF. CDR3 coding DNA: TGTGCCACCAGCAAGGACACTGGGTATAATAATTCACCCCTCCACTTT.

The chain joins TRBV5-4 to TRBJ2-7, with TRBD1 matching over 7 bases. The V and J ends lost 5 bases and 2 bases, in that order; junction bases with no gene match: 4. CDR1 and CDR2 from the germline V gene are SGHNT and YYREEE (reference sequence). The CDR3 runs to 13 residues. CDR3 nucleotides: TGTGCCAGCAGACCGGGACAGACCTACGAGCAGTACTTC. This encodes CASRPGQTYEQYF.

This clone was counted between two and nine times. The chain couples TRBV5-1 to TRBJ2-2; D is possibly TRBD2 (5 bases). Germline V gene lookup returns CDR1 SGHRS and CDR2 YFSETQ. The CDR3 is made up of 14 amino acids. V was shortened by 4 bases and J by 6 bases, with 13 bases between the two germline ends. For the CDR3, the DNA is TGCGCCAGCAGCCTAGCTGTAGGGCCCGGGGAGCTGTTTTTT. Translated: CASSLAVGPGELFF.

The CDR3 here is CASSRRGQSYEQYF. CDR3 DNA sequence: TGTGCCAGCAGCCGGCGGGGGCAGTCCTACGAGCAGTACTTC. V usage is TRBV6-1 and J usage is TRBJ2-7; maybe TRBD2 (7 bases). Trimming took 6 bases from V and 1 from J, leaving 13 bases between them. Germline V gene lookup returns CDR1 MNHNS and CDR2 SASEGT. The CDR3 has 14 residues.

The rearrangement links TRBV6-5 to TRBJ1-3; D remains unclear. CDR3 length: 15 residues. Germline assignment: CDR1 MNHEY and CDR2 SVGAGI. Deletions cut 4 bases from V and 0 bases from J, with 10 bases between. The CDR3 sequence is CASSSNSYSGNTIYF. For the CDR3, the DNA is TGTGCCAGCAGTTCCAACAGTTACTCTGGAAACACCATATATTTT.

This clone has a single count. The J gene is TRBJ1-2, the V gene TRBV10-2; TRBD1 agrees at 8 bases. Germline assignment: CDR1 WSHSY and CDR2 SAAADI. The J segment lost 4 bases and the V segment lost 7 bases, leaving 11 bases of the junction unmatched. The CDR3 spans 15 residues. CDR3 loop: CASMGTGKEGYGYTF. CDR3 bases: TGCGCCAGCATGGGGACAGGAAAAGAGGGCTATGGCTACACCTTC.

The chain joins TRBV2 to TRBJ2-3; 8 bases agree with TRBD1. V lost 1 base, J lost 5 bases, and 5 bases stayed unmatched. Germline values: CDR1 SNHLY, CDR2 FYNNEI. This CDR3 contains 15 residues. CDR3 DNA: TGTGCCAGCAGTGAAGGGCAGGGGGCGAAAGATACGCAGTATTTT. It translates to CASSEGQGAKDTQYF.

The chain combines TRBV6-5 with TRBJ1-2, with D possibly being TRBD1 (6 bases). The germline V gene encodes CDR1 MNHEY and CDR2 SVGAGI. The CDR3 is made up of 13 amino acids. Trimming removed 6 bases at V and 4 bases at J, with 12 bases between. The CDR3 here is CASRITGSYGYTF. CDR3 bases: TGTGCCAGCAGAATCACAGGGAGCTATGGCTACACCTTC.

The chain has TRBV30 and TRBJ1-5; a weak D match, TRBD1 (5 bases). The CDR3 covers 14 residues. Per germline, CDR1 GTSNPN and CDR2 SVGIG (reference sequence). The V gene lost 5 bases and the J gene lost 0 bases, with 11 bases spanning the gap. CDR3 loop: CAWGREDSNQPQHF. Written as DNA, the CDR3 is TGTGCCTGGGGCAGGGAGGATAGCAATCAGCCCCAGCATTTT.

V is TRBV7-2 and J is TRBJ1-1; D remains ambiguous. The CDR3 is 15 amino acids. V lost 1 base, J lost 7 bases, and 16 bases lay in between. From germline, CDR1 is SGHTA and CDR2 FQGNSA. The CDR3 here is CASSLGRVDGVEAFF. The CDR3 DNA follows: TGTGCCAGCAGCTTAGGTCGGGTGGACGGGGTTGAAGCTTTCTTT.

This clone occurred a few times. This chain links TRBV5-6 with TRBJ1-2, with D unclear. Trimming removed 1 base from V and 0 bases from J, with 7 bases in between. CDR1 and CDR2 from the germline V gene are SGHDT and YYEEEE. CDR3 length: 14 amino acids. CDR3 in amino acids: CASSLPVANYGYTF. The CDR3 bases are TGTGCCAGCAGCTTGCCGGTAGCTAACTATGGCTACACCTTC.

The V call is TRBV29-1, the J call TRBJ1-4, with 10 nucleotides matching TRBD1. The CDR3 spans 13 residues. The V segment lost 7 bases and the J segment 7 bases; nucleotides outside the gene matches: 6. The germline V gene encodes CDR1 SQVTM and CDR2 ANQGSEA. The CDR3 reads CSASDRGLEKLFF. The CDR3 DNA reads as TGCAGCGCCTCAGACAGGGGGCTTGAAAAACTGTTTTTT.

The V and J genes are TRBV6-5 and TRBJ2-7, with 10 bases matching TRBD2. Germline V gives CDR1 MNHEY, CDR2 SVGAGI. The CDR3 runs 13 residues. Losses at the gene ends were 7 bases for V and 3 bases for J; bases not matched to a gene: 3. This chain's CDR3 is CASKRGGVYEQYF. CDR3 sequence (DNA): TGTGCCAGCAAGCGGGGGGGGGTCTACGAGCAGTACTTC.

This clone was recorded only once. The genes are TRBV27 and TRBJ2-7; TRBD1 agrees at 7 bases. Germline V CDR1 and CDR2: MNHEY, SMNVEV (reference sequence). The V and J ends lost 5 bases and 2 bases, in that order; junction bases with no gene match: 6. This CDR3 spans 14 amino acids. CDR3 region: CASSPSRGTYEQYF. The CDR3 coding sequence is TGTGCCAGCAGTCCCTCCAGGGGGACCTACGAGCAGTACTTC.

The chain recombines TRBV27 with TRBJ1-2; D gene uncertain. CDR1 and CDR2 from the germline V gene are MNHEY and SMNVEV (reference sequence). This CDR3 comprises 13 residues. V gave up 3 bases and J gave up 7 bases, with 12 bases separating them. The CDR3 loop reads CASSLNVMSGYTF. CDR3 bases: TGTGCCAGCAGTTTGAATGTGATGAGTGGCTACACCTTC.

This chain links TRBV9 with TRBJ2-5, with a tentative D call TRBD2 (7 bases). The CDR3 contains 14 residues. Trimming removed 4 bases at V and 6 bases at J, with 16 bases between. Germline V gene sequence: CDR1 SGDLS, CDR2 YYNGEE. The CDR3 DNA reads as TGTGCCAGCAGCCCCCCGGGGGGCGTAAAGACCCAGTACTTC. Amino acid sequence: CASSPPGGVKTQYF.

The V call is TRBV28, the J call TRBJ1-2, with D maybe TRBD1 (6 bases). Trimming left V 4 bases short and J 3 bases short, with 15 bases between. Per the germline V gene, CDR1 is MDHEN and CDR2 is SYDVKM. The CDR3 length is 15 residues. The CDR3 loop reads CASSWEGGRYYGYTF. The CDR3 DNA follows: TGTGCCAGCAGTTGGGAGGGGGGGCGCTACTATGGCTACACCTTC.

This sequence joins TRBV6-5 and TRBJ2-7; D might be TRBD1 (5 bases). Per the germline V gene, CDR1 is MNHEY and CDR2 is SVGAGI. CDR3 length: 15 amino acids. V dropped 2 bases and J dropped 4 bases, with 15 bases sitting between them. In DNA, the CDR3 is TGTGCCAGCAGTTACAGTGGTAGGGGCCAATACGAGCAGTACTTC. Translating gives CASSYSGRGQYEQYF.

This chain uses TRBV9 with TRBJ2-5, with TRBD2 identical over 9 bases. Germline CDR1 SGDLS, CDR2 YYNGEE. The CDR3 length is 15 residues. J was trimmed by 4 bases and V by 0 bases; bases with no gene match: 4. The CDR3 coding sequence is TGTGCCAGCAGCGTAGTTGCGGGGGGGATAGAGACCCAGTACTTC. Its translation: CASSVVAGGIETQYF.

The rearrangement links TRBV6-1 to TRBJ2-7; D remains ambiguous. The V gene lost 7 bases and the J gene lost 3 bases, with 4 bases spanning the gap. Per germline, CDR1 MNHNS and CDR2 SASEGT. The CDR3 has 10 residues. The CDR3 loop reads CASNGYEQYF. The CDR3 region has the DNA TGTGCCAGCAACGGCTACGAGCAGTACTTC.

The V gene is TRBV19, the J gene TRBJ2-7; 8 bases fit TRBD1. The length of the CDR3 is 14 residues. V shed 5 bases and J 2 bases; nucleotides not matched to a gene: 5. Germline-derived CDR1 and CDR2 are LNHDA and SQIVND (reference sequence). The CDR3 sequence is CASSRPGQAYEQYF. As DNA, the CDR3 is TGTGCCAGTAGTCGACCGGGACAGGCCTACGAGCAGTACTTC.

V usage is TRBV14 and J usage is TRBJ2-7; 12 bases agree with TRBD2. V shed 3 bases and J 4 bases; nucleotides not matched to a gene: 4. The germline CDR1 and CDR2 sequences are SGHDN and FVKESK. The CDR3 totals 15 residues. DNA of the CDR3: TGTGCCAGCAGCCACTACGGACTAGCGGGGTACGAGCAGTACTTC. Its translation is CASSHYGLAGYEQYF.

V and J are TRBV2 and TRBJ2-6, with D hard to call. V lost 6 bases and J lost 0, with 6 bases in between. The CDR3 runs to 14 residues. CDR1 is SNHLY and CDR2 is FYNNEI in the germline V gene. The CDR3 DNA is TGTGCCAGCAGCGAATACTCTGGGGCCAACGTCCTGACTTTC. This sequence encodes CASSEYSGANVLTF.

J is TRBJ1-6 and V is TRBV27; no definite D call. This CDR3 spans 16 amino acids. Germline CDR1 MNHEY, CDR2 SMNVEV (reference sequence). V shed 2 bases and J shed 6 bases, with 14 bases lying between them. As DNA, the CDR3 is TGTGCCAGCAGTTTAAATATAGTGGGAGGTAATTCACCCCTCCACTTT. It yields the protein CASSLNIVGGNSPLHF.